One TCR beta chain is described in this entry. Its antigen is undetermined. Here immunoSEQ multiplex PCR was the method, and the copy in TCRdb shows in-frame clones only, minus some. Of roughly 150,000 clones in the sample, around 87% were seen once. The sample is drawn from a study of T cell responses to AZD1222 COVID-19 vaccine. Study observations and caveats: Spike-specific TCRs gained breadth and depth after people received two AZD1222 doses. Repertoire sampling happened only post peak T cell response.

V was clipped by 3 bases and J by 3 bases, with 5 bases between them. Germline V lookup: CDR1 LNHDA, CDR2 SQIVND (reference sequence). The length of the CDR3 is 12 residues. The sequence was collected from an adult in good health. Sequenced here: peripheral blood, sampled on day 0 of AZD1222 vaccination. The gene calls are TRBV19 and TRBJ2-5; perhaps TRBD2 as D (5 bases). Written as DNA, the CDR3 is TGTGCCAGTAGTATCGGGGAAGAGACCCAGTACTTC. This sequence encodes CASSIGEETQYF.